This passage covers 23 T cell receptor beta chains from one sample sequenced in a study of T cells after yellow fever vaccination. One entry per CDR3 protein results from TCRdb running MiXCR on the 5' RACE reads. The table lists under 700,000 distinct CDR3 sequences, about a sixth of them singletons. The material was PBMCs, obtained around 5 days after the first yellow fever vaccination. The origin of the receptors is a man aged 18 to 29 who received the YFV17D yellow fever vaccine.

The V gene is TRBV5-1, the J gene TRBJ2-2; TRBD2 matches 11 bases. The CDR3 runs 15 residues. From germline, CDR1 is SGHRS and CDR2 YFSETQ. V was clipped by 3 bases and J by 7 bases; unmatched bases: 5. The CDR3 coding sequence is TGCGCCAGCAGCTGGACTAGCGGGTTGGTCGGGGAGCTGTTTTTT. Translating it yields CASSWTSGLVGELFF. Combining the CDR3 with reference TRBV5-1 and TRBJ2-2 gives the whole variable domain KAGVTQTPRYLIKTRGQQVTLSCSPISGHRSVSWYQQTPGQGLQFLFEYFSETQRNKGNFPGRFSGRQFSNSRSEMNVSTLELGDSALYLCASSWTSGLVGELFFGEGSRLTVL.

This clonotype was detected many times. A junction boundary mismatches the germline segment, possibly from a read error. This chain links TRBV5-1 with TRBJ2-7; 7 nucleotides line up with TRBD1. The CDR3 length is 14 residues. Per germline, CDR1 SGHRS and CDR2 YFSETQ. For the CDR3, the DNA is TGTGCCAGCAGCTTAGGGGGCACGTCCTATGAGCAGTACTTC. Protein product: CASSLGGTSYEQYF.

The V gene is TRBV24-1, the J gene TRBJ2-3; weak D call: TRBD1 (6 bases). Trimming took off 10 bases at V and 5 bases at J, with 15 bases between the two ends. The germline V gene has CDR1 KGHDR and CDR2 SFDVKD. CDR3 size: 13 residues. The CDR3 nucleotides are TGTGCCACGGGCTGGGGGCAGGGAGATACGCAGTATTTT. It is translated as CATGWGQGDTQYF.

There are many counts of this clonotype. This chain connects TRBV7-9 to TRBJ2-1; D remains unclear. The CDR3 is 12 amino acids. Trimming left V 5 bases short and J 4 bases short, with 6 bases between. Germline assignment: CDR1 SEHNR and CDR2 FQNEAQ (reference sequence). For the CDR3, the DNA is TGTGCCAGCAGCCGAGAATACAATGAGCAGTTCTTC. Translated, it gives CASSREYNEQFF.

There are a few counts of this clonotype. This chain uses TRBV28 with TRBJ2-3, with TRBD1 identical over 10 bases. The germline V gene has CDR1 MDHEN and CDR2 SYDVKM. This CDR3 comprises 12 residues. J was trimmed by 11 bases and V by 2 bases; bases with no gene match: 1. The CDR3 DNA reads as TGTGCCAGCAGTTTAAGGACAGGGGGGCAGTATTTT. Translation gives CASSLRTGGQYF.

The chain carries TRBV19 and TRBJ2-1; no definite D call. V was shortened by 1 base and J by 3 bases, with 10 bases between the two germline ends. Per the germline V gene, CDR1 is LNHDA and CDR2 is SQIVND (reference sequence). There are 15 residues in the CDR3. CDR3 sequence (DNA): TGTGCCAGTAGTATAGGTGGGCTCCTCTACAATGAGCAGTTCTTC. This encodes CASSIGGLLYNEQFF.

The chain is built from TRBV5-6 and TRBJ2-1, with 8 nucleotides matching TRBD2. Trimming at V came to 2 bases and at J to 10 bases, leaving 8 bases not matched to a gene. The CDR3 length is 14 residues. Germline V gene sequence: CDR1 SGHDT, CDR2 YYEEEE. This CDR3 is CASSFISGALEQFF. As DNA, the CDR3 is TGTGCCAGCAGCTTTATTAGCGGGGCCCTCGAGCAGTTCTTC. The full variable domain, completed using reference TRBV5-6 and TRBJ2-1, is DAGVTQSPTHLIKTRGQQVTLRCSPKSGHDTVSWYQQALGQGPQFIFQYYEEEERQRGNFPDRFSGHQFPNYSSELNVNALLLGDSALYLCASSFISGALEQFFGPGTRLTVL.

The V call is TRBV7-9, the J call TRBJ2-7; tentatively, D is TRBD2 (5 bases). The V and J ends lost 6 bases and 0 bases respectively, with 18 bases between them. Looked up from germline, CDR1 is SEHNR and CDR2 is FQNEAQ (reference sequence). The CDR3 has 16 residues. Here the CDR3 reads CASSRAGRTLSYEQYV. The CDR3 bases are TGTGCCAGCAGTCGGGCCGGACGGACTCTCTCCTACGAGCAGTACGTC.

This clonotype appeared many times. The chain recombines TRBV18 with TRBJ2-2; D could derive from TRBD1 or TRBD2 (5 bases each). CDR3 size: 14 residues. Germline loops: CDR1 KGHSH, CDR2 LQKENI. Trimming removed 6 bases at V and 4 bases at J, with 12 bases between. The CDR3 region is CASSPPRGTGELFF. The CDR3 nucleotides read TGTGCCAGCTCGCCCCCGAGGGGCACCGGGGAGCTGTTTTTT.

CDR3 sequence reads: CATTGGRDYGYTF. Here the CDR3 DNA reads TGTGCCACCACAGGTGGCAGGGACTATGGCTACACCTTC. This chain joins TRBV19 and TRBJ1-2, with a weak D call TRBD1 (5 bases). Trimming stripped 10 bases from V and 3 bases from J, with 15 bases between. The CDR3 has 13 residues. Germline V gene lookup returns CDR1 LNHDA and CDR2 SQIVND (reference sequence).

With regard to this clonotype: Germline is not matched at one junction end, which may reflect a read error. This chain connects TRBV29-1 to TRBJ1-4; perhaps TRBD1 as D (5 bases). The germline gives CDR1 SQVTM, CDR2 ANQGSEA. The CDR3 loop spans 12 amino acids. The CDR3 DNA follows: TGCAGCGTGGGGGACCCTTTCGAGCCCTCACAGTTT. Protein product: CSVGDPFEPSQF.

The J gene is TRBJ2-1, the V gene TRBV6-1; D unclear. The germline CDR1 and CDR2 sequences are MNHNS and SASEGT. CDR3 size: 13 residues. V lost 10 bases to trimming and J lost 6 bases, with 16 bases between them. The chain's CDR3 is CATPTGFGNEQFF. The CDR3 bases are TGTGCCACCCCCACGGGTTTCGGCAATGAGCAGTTCTTC.

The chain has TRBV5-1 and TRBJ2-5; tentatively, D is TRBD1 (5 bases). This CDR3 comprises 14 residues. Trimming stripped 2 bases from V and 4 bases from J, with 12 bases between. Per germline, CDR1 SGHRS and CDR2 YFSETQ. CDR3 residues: CASSFSGQGETQYF. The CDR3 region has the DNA TGCGCCAGCAGCTTCTCAGGGCAGGGAGAGACCCAGTACTTC.

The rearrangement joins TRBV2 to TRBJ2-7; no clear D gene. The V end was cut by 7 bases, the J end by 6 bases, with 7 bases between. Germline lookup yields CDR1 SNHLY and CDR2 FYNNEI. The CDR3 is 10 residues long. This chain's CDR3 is CASNGLEQYV. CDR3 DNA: TGTGCCAGCAATGGGCTCGAGCAGTACGTC.

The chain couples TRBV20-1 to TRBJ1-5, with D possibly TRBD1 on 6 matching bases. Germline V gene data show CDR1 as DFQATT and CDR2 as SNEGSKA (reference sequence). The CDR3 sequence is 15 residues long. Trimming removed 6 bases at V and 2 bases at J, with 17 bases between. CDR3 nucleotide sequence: TGCAGTGCCGAGGGGGTGGGTGAGGGCAATCAGCCCCAGCATTTT. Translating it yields CSAEGVGEGNQPQHF.

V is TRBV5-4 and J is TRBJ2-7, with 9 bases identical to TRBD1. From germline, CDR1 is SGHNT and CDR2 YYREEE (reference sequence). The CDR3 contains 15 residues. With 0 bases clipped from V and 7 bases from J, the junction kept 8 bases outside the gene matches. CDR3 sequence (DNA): TGTGCCAGCAGCTTGGGGACAGGGGCCCCTTGGGAGCAGTACTTC. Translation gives CASSLGTGAPWEQYF.

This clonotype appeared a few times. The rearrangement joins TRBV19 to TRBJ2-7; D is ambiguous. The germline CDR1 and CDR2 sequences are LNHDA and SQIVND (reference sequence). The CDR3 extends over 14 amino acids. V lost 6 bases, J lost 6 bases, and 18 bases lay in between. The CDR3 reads CASRQFVGMGEQYF. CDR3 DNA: TGTGCCAGTAGGCAGTTTGTTGGGATGGGCGAGCAGTACTTC.

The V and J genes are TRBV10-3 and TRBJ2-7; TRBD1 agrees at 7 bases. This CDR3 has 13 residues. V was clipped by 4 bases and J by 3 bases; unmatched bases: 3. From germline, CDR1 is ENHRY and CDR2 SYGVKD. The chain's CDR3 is CAISGGDSYEQYF. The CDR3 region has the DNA TGTGCCATCAGTGGAGGGGACAGCTACGAGCAGTACTTC.

The CDR3 here is CASSLSQGNQPQHF. CDR3 in DNA: TGTGCCAGCAGTTTAAGTCAGGGGAATCAGCCCCAGCATTTT. V usage is TRBV28 and J usage is TRBJ1-5; D possibly corresponds to TRBD1 (6 bases). V was pared by 2 bases and J by 4 bases, with 9 bases between. CDR3 length equals 14 residues. Germline V lookup: CDR1 MDHEN, CDR2 SYDVKM.

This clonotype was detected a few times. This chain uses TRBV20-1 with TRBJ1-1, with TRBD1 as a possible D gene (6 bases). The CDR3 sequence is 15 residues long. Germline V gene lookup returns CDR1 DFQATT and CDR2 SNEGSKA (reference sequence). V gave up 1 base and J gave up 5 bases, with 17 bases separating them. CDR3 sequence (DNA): TGCAGTGCTAGAGGCCCGGGGGCGGTGGATACTGAAGCTTTCTTT. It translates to CSARGPGAVDTEAFF.

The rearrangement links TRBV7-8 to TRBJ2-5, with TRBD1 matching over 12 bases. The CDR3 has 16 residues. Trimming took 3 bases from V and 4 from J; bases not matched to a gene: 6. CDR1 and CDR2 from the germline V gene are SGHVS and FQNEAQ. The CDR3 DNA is TGTGCCAGCAGCTTTTTCGGGACAGGGGGCTTAGAGACCCAGTACTTC. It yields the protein CASSFFGTGGLETQYF.

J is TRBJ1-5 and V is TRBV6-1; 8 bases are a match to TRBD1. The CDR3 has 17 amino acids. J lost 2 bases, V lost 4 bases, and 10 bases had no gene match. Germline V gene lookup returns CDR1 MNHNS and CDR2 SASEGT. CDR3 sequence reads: CASSAGTGIRRNQPQHF. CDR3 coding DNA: TGTGCCAGCAGTGCCGGGACAGGTATTCGCCGCAATCAGCCCCAGCATTTT.

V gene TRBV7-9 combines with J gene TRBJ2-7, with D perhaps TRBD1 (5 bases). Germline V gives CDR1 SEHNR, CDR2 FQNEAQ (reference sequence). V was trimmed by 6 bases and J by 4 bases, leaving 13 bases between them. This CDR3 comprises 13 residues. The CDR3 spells CASRDKQDYEQYF. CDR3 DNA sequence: TGTGCCAGCAGAGATAAACAGGATTACGAGCAGTACTTC.